This T cell receptor beta chain was recovered during a study of technical replicates of blood from a handful of donors. This clone was seen a single time. Assay: immunoSEQ multiplex PCR; the TCRdb copy retains only in-frame clones and omits some. The repertoire consists of 55,000 to 80,000 clones, with around 93% occurring once and the leading ten covering 0.25%. CDR3 length: 16 residues. With 6 bases clipped from V and 6 bases from J, the junction kept 11 bases outside the gene matches. CDR1 SNHLY and CDR2 FYNNEI come from the germline V gene. The V gene is TRBV2, the J gene TRBJ2-1, with 10 positions matching TRBD2. This receptor was obtained from a human donor in good health. Specimen: T cells isolated from PBMCs. This chain's CDR3 is CASSYLRLAGSNEQFF. CDR3 DNA: TGTGCCAGCAGCTACCTTCGACTAGCGGGTTCCAATGAGCAGTTCTTC.